One and the same sample provided the 4 T cell receptor beta chains below, sequenced in a study of shared clonotypes between healthy human individuals (dated by TCRdb to between 2020 and 2021). Library preparation used the immunoSEQ multiplex PCR assay. TCRdb obtained this table from immuneACCESS and retained in-frame rearrangements with V and J assigned. These tables miss some clones; where compared with another copy, unresolved V genes account for less than half of the shortfall, and the remainder is unexplained. This sample gives a few hundred thousand clones in total; about 97% of them show up just once. The ten largest clonotypes hold roughly 0.05% of the sample. The material sequenced was naive CD4+ T cells sorted from blood. The cell subset or site label on this specimen signifies: CD45RA+ positively selected. These receptor sequences come from a woman aged 30 to 39 in good health.

V and J are TRBV18 and TRBJ2-5; weak D call: TRBD2 (6 bases). The germline CDR1 and CDR2 sequences are KGHSH and LQKENI. CDR3 length: 14 residues. V lost 1 base to trimming and J lost 5 bases, with 11 bases between them. In nucleotides, the CDR3 is TGTGCCAGCTCACCACAAAACAGCGGGGAGACCCAGTACTTC. Its protein product is CASSPQNSGETQYF.

This sequence joins TRBV18 and TRBJ1-1; 8 nucleotides align to TRBD1. The CDR3 is 14 amino acids. Germline CDR1 is KGHSH and CDR2 is LQKENI. V was clipped by 4 bases and J by 4 bases; unmatched bases: 5. CDR3 region: CASSQGQGVTEAFF. The CDR3 region has the DNA TGTGCCAGCTCACAAGGACAGGGAGTCACTGAAGCTTTCTTT. The whole variable domain, remainder taken from reference TRBV18 and TRBJ1-1, is NAGVMQNPRHLVRRRGQEARLRCSPMKGHSHVYWYRQLPEEGLKFMVYLQKENIIDESGMPKERFSAEFPKEGPSILRIQQVVRGDSAAYFCASSQGQGVTEAFFGQGTRLTVV.

The sample holds one count of this clone. J is TRBJ2-5 and V is TRBV15; 8 bases line up with TRBD2. The CDR3 is 19 residues long. V was clipped by 2 bases and J by 7 bases; unmatched bases: 21. Germline V CDR1 and CDR2: LNHNV, YYDKDF (reference sequence). DNA of the CDR3: TGTGCCACCAGCAGATTCCTCGGGAGGGGCCGGGGGAACTTGGGGACCCAGTACTTC. It codes for CATSRFLGRGRGNLGTQYF.

The rearrangement links TRBV6-1 to TRBJ2-7; D perhaps matches TRBD1 (5 bases). Germline lookup yields CDR1 MNHNS and CDR2 SASEGT. There are 15 residues in the CDR3. V was shortened by 4 bases and J by 2 bases, with 15 bases between the two germline ends. The CDR3 reads CASSVLQVSTYEQYF. The CDR3 bases are TGTGCCAGCAGTGTTTTACAGGTGTCAACCTACGAGCAGTACTTC.